The 25 T cell receptor beta chains reported below all come from one sample, sequenced in a study of glioma-infiltrating T cells after dendritic cell vaccination. Data came from immunoSEQ multiplex PCR; TCRdb stores just in-frame clones and leaves some out. Of fewer than 65,000 clones listed, over 75% were seen once; the top ten hold 5% to 6.5%. Time point described: after dendritic cell vaccination, including at tumor progression/relapse. The sample was blood, taken after dendritic cell vaccination. The source is a human donor with glioblastoma.

CDR3 coding DNA: TGTGCCAGCAGGACGGGCGGGGAGAACTATGGCTACACCTTC. Its protein product is CASRTGGENYGYTF. The chain joins TRBV6-6 to TRBJ1-2; D remains unclear. In germline, CDR1 is MNHNY, CDR2 SVGAGI (reference sequence). This CDR3 has 14 residues. Trimming pared 6 bases from V and 2 bases from J, leaving 13 bases between.

This rearrangement joins TRBV27 to TRBJ1-2; TRBD1 matches at 7 bases. CDR3 size: 14 residues. Trimming took 4 bases from V and 3 from J; bases not matched to a gene: 5. Germline V gene lookup returns CDR1 MNHEY and CDR2 SMNVEV (reference sequence). The CDR3 DNA reads as TGTGCCAGCAGTTGGGCAGGGGGTCACTATGGCTACACCTTC. This sequence encodes CASSWAGGHYGYTF.

In its sample, this clone was seen once. The chain links TRBV4-1 to TRBJ1-5; 7 bases match TRBD1. The CDR3 runs 16 residues. V lost 1 base and J lost 4; bases outside the gene matches: 7. Germline V lookup: CDR1 MGHRA, CDR2 YSYEKL. The CDR3 DNA is TGCGCCAGCAGCCAAGTAAGGGGACAGTTTAATCAGCCCCAGCATTTT. Translation gives CASSQVRGQFNQPQHF.

The V and J genes are TRBV7-9 and TRBJ1-6, with D perhaps TRBD1 (5 bases). The germline V and J ends were trimmed by 5 bases and 10 bases, with 12 bases remaining between them. Per germline, CDR1 SEHNR and CDR2 FQNEAQ (reference sequence). CDR3 length: 13 amino acids. This chain's CDR3 is CASSSRQNSPLHF. The CDR3 DNA reads as TGTGCCAGCAGCAGCAGACAGAACTCACCCCTCCACTTT.

This rearrangement joins TRBV28 to TRBJ2-7; 14 bases fit TRBD2. With 6 bases clipped from V and 5 bases from J, the junction kept 6 bases outside the gene matches. Germline values: CDR1 MDHEN, CDR2 SYDVKM. The CDR3 totals 15 residues. The CDR3 DNA is TGTGCCAGCAGACCGGGACTAGCGGGAGCCCACGAGCAGTACTTC. Translated, it gives CASRPGLAGAHEQYF.

The chain has TRBV10-3 and TRBJ1-1, with D tentatively TRBD1 (5 bases). Per germline, CDR1 ENHRY and CDR2 SYGVKD. Trimming shortened V by 11 bases and J by 0 bases, and 10 bases separated the two germline ends. This CDR3 spans 12 amino acids. CDR3 loop: CAATGVNTEAFF. In DNA form, the CDR3 reads TGTGCCGCCACGGGGGTGAACACTGAAGCTTTCTTT.

CDR3 sequence reads: CASRRTGSSQPQHF. In DNA form, the CDR3 reads TGTGCCAGCAGACGGACAGGGAGTAGTCAGCCCCAGCATTTT. This chain uses TRBV7-4 with TRBJ1-5; 8 bases map to TRBD1. The trim removed 6 bases at V and 6 bases at J, leaving 7 bases unmatched. Germline CDR1 reads SGHVT; CDR2 reads SQSDAQ. The CDR3 spans 14 residues.

This clone was found once. This chain joins TRBV29-1 and TRBJ1-2; 8 bases align to TRBD1. CDR3 length: 13 amino acids. The ends lost 6 bases at V and 4 bases at J; junction bases unmatched: 7. Per germline, CDR1 SQVTM and CDR2 ANQGSEA. The CDR3 loop is CSVDRGGSYGYTF. Written as DNA, the CDR3 is TGCAGCGTAGACAGGGGTGGGAGCTATGGCTACACCTTC.

J is TRBJ2-1 and V is TRBV5-4, with no clear D. The CDR3 covers 13 residues. Germline CDR1 and CDR2: SGHNT and YYREEE (reference sequence). V was trimmed by 1 base and J by 8 bases, leaving 10 bases between them. The DNA for the CDR3 is TGTGCCAGCAGCTTGTTTACTCCCGATGAGCAGTTCTTC. It codes for CASSLFTPDEQFF.

The gene calls are TRBV7-2 and TRBJ2-5; 9 positions match TRBD2. The J call may be incorrect, as the DNA end agrees better with TRBJ2-7. The CDR3 extends over 14 amino acids. The germline V gene has CDR1 SGHTA and CDR2 FQGNSA. The CDR3: CASSSLAGAYEQYF. The CDR3 DNA is TGTGCCAGCAGTTCGTTAGCGGGAGCGTACGAGCAGTACTTC.

The chain is built from TRBV6-5 and TRBJ1-4; 11 bases align to TRBD1. Germline V CDR1 and CDR2: MNHEY, SVGAGI. J gave up 3 bases and V 4 bases, and 4 bases lay outside the gene matches. The CDR3 spans 16 residues. The CDR3: CASSSDRGRPNEKLFF. The CDR3 DNA reads TGTGCCAGCAGTTCGGACAGGGGGCGACCTAATGAAAAACTGTTTTTT.

This clone has just one count. The gene calls are TRBV19 and TRBJ1-1; the D is unclear. Germline V CDR1 and CDR2: LNHDA, SQIVND (reference sequence). The CDR3 length is 14 residues. Trimming stripped 5 bases from V and 3 bases from J, with 13 bases between. The CDR3 sequence: CASSLGLQHTEAFF. CDR3 coding DNA: TGTGCCAGTAGTCTGGGCCTTCAGCACACTGAAGCTTTCTTT.

V gene TRBV11-2 combines with J gene TRBJ2-2, with 7 positions matching TRBD1. The germline V gene has CDR1 SGHAT and CDR2 FQNNGV. Trimming took 6 bases from V and 0 from J; bases not matched to a gene: 4. This CDR3 region has 15 residues. This chain's CDR3 is CASRVGGANTGELFF. CDR3 in DNA: TGTGCCAGCAGGGTAGGGGGCGCGAACACCGGGGAGCTGTTTTTT.

The rearrangement links TRBV7-8 to TRBJ2-5; D perhaps matches TRBD1 (5 bases). The J call may be wrong; the DNA end is better matched by TRBJ2-7. This CDR3 spans 12 amino acids. Germline V gene lookup returns CDR1 SGHVS and CDR2 FQNEAQ. The CDR3 reads CASSSDSIEQYF. Written as DNA, the CDR3 is TGTGCCAGCAGCAGTGACAGCATCGAGCAGTACTTC.

V and J are TRBV28 and TRBJ1-3, with D perhaps TRBD1 (5 bases). V shed 6 bases and J shed 5 bases, with 17 bases lying between them. Germline V gives CDR1 MDHEN, CDR2 SYDVKM. The CDR3 length is 15 residues. CDR3 sequence reads: CASSSGPGGRNTIYF. DNA of the CDR3: TGTGCCAGCAGCTCGGGGCCGGGGGGTAGAAACACCATATATTTT.

This chain uses TRBV15 with TRBJ1-4; D unclear. V shed 0 bases and J shed 0 bases, with 14 bases lying between them. The germline CDR1 and CDR2 sequences are LNHNV and YYDKDF (reference sequence). The CDR3 is 18 amino acids. The CDR3 nucleotides are TGTGCCACCAGCAGAGATGGAGTTCGGGGTGCAACTAATGAAAAACTGTTTTTT. It yields the protein CATSRDGVRGATNEKLFF.

This sequence joins TRBV5-1 and TRBJ2-1; TRBD2 matches at 10 bases. Germline V gene data show CDR1 as SGHRS and CDR2 as YFSETQ. The length of the CDR3 is 14 residues. V was clipped by 4 bases and J by 8 bases; unmatched bases: 6. CDR3 residues: CASSPGAGGYEQFF. The DNA for the CDR3 is TGCGCCAGCAGCCCAGGAGCGGGGGGGTATGAGCAGTTCTTC.

J is TRBJ2-7 and V is TRBV11-2; 8 bases align to TRBD1. The V and J ends lost 3 bases and 3 bases, in that order; junction bases with no gene match: 1. This CDR3 spans 13 amino acids. CDR1 and CDR2 (germline): SGHAT, FQNNGV. Here the CDR3 DNA reads TGTGCCAGCAGCTTGGGGACAGGCTACGAGCAGTACTTC. This encodes CASSLGTGYEQYF.

This chain joins TRBV28 and TRBJ1-2; 8 bases align to TRBD1. The germline V gene has CDR1 MDHEN and CDR2 SYDVKM. The ends lost 6 bases at V and 0 bases at J; junction bases unmatched: 12. The CDR3 covers 17 residues. CDR3 residues: CASRRQGTGNANYGYTF. Written as DNA, the CDR3 is TGTGCCAGCAGAAGACAGGGGACGGGTAACGCTAACTATGGCTACACCTTC.

This clone showed up just once. V gene TRBV2 combines with J gene TRBJ2-3, with 7 bases matching TRBD2. Trimming cost V 7 bases and J 5 bases; bases outside gene matches: 12. The length of the CDR3 is 15 residues. Germline V CDR1 and CDR2: SNHLY, FYNNEI. Here the CDR3 reads CASKEGFGRLDTQYF. The CDR3 nucleotides read TGTGCCAGCAAGGAGGGATTCGGGAGGCTAGATACGCAGTATTTT.

The rearrangement joins TRBV27 to TRBJ1-4; 7 bases line up with TRBD1. The CDR3 is made up of 15 amino acids. V dropped 2 bases and J dropped 4; count of bases not matched to a gene: 4. The germline CDR1 and CDR2 sequences are MNHEY and SMNVEV (reference sequence). CDR3 loop: CASSLAGQLNEKLFF. CDR3 nucleotides: TGTGCCAGCAGTTTAGCGGGACAGCTTAATGAAAAACTGTTTTTT.

The chain employs TRBV29-1 and TRBJ1-4, with TRBD1 matching 8 bases. Germline values: CDR1 SQVTM, CDR2 ANQGSEA. J was trimmed by 4 bases and V by 6 bases; bases with no gene match: 10. This CDR3 has 15 amino acids. The CDR3 DNA reads as TGCAGCGTGTCTACAGGGGGGTCATTTAATGAAAAACTGTTTTTT. Its protein product is CSVSTGGSFNEKLFF.

CDR3 protein: CASSPTTGNEQYF. CDR3 coding DNA: TGTGCCAGCTCACCAACGACAGGGAACGAGCAGTACTTC. The rearrangement uses TRBV18 and TRBJ2-7, with TRBD1 matching 7 bases. The germline gives CDR1 KGHSH, CDR2 LQKENI. CDR3 size: 13 residues. After removal of 2 bases from V and 5 bases from J, the junction contained 3 bases not matched to a gene.

The genes are TRBV11-3 and TRBJ2-7, with D uncertain. CDR1 is SGHNT and CDR2 is YENEEA in the germline V gene. Trimming pared 4 bases from V and 2 bases from J, leaving 6 bases between. This CDR3 is 12 amino acids long. The CDR3 here is CASSSGPYEQYF. The CDR3 region has the DNA TGTGCCAGCAGCTCCGGTCCCTACGAGCAGTACTTC.

The V call is TRBV28, the J call TRBJ1-2; tentatively, D is TRBD1 (5 bases). Trimming removed 5 bases at V and 3 bases at J, with 16 bases between. CDR1 and CDR2 (germline): MDHEN, SYDVKM. CDR3 size: 15 residues. The chain's CDR3 is CASSPSGHFDYGYTF. CDR3 sequence (DNA): TGTGCCAGCAGTCCCTCCGGACATTTCGACTATGGCTACACCTTC.